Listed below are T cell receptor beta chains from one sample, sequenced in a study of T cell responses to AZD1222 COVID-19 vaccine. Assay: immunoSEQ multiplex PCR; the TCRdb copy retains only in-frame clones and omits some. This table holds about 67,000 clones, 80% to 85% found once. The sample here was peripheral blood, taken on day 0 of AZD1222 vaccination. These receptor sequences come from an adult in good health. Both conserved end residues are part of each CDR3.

CDR3 protein: CASSEQGAGEQYF; V gene: TRBV4-3; J gene: TRBJ2-7
CDR3 protein: CASSQASGGAQDTQYF; V gene: TRBV3-1/TRBV3-2; J gene: TRBJ2-3
CDR3 protein: CASSQGDKEADEQYF; V gene: TRBV4-3; J gene: TRBJ2-7
CDR3 protein: CASSLHAPTDTQYF; V gene: TRBV5-1; J gene: TRBJ2-3
CDR3 protein: CAWSGTATEAFF; V gene: TRBV30; J gene: TRBJ1-1
CDR3 protein: CASSPGSGGGYTF; V gene: TRBV7-9; J gene: TRBJ1-2
CDR3 protein: CASSSEQWALIYGYTF; V gene: TRBV5-5; J gene: TRBJ1-2
CDR3 protein: CAISESSSRTGNTIYF; V gene: TRBV10-3; J gene: TRBJ1-3
CDR3 protein: CASSSIYGYTF; V gene: TRBV7-2; J gene: TRBJ1-2
CDR3 protein: CASSMTGFSTEAFF; V gene: TRBV6-2/TRBV6-3; J gene: TRBJ1-1
CDR3 protein: CASSPLGQPQHF; V gene: TRBV27; J gene: TRBJ1-5
CDR3 protein: CASSSPTASGYTF; V gene: TRBV6-5; J gene: TRBJ1-2
CDR3 protein: CASSPQRGSSPLHF; V gene: TRBV3-1/TRBV3-2; J gene: TRBJ1-6
CDR3 protein: CASSPFLLGPSGGYTF; V gene: TRBV7-2; J gene: TRBJ1-2
CDR3 protein: CSRGQGNQPQHF; V gene: TRBV28; J gene: TRBJ1-5
CDR3 protein: CASSQEQDRTNQPQHF; V gene: TRBV14; J gene: TRBJ1-5
CDR3 protein: CASSLSLALDTQYF; V gene: TRBV5-4; J gene: TRBJ2-3
CDR3 protein: CASSYSGQTEQYF; V gene: TRBV6-5; J gene: TRBJ2-7
CDR3 protein: CASSSPRQGAGQPQHF; V gene: TRBV28; J gene: TRBJ1-5
CDR3 protein: CASSHTAGGTDTQYF; V gene: TRBV11-2; J gene: TRBJ2-3
CDR3 protein: CASSPPSLANNEQFF; V gene: TRBV18; J gene: TRBJ2-1
CDR3 protein: CASMGAGGSQYF; V gene: TRBV10-2; J gene: TRBJ2-5
CDR3 protein: CASSGTGRYGYTF; V gene: TRBV25-1; J gene: TRBJ1-2
CDR3 protein: CASSLQTGGNTEAFF; V gene: TRBV7-3; J gene: TRBJ1-1
CDR3 protein: CATQGTRIEKLFF; V gene: TRBV7-8; J gene: TRBJ1-4
CDR3 protein: CASLSTGSRYGYTF; V gene: TRBV19; J gene: TRBJ1-2
CDR3 protein: CSASREGAYNSPLHF; V gene: TRBV20-1; J gene: TRBJ1-6
CDR3 protein: CASSPRTSGGETQYF; V gene: TRBV11-1; J gene: TRBJ2-5
CDR3 protein: CASSVGPPAGGELFF; V gene: TRBV9; J gene: TRBJ2-2
CDR3 protein: CASSGRPEEEQYF; V gene: TRBV7-9; J gene: TRBJ2-7
CDR3 protein: CASSGQPYTEAFF; V gene: TRBV2; J gene: TRBJ1-1
CDR3 protein: CASSYVRGYALTYEQYF; V gene: TRBV6-2/TRBV6-3; J gene: TRBJ2-7
CDR3 protein: CASSRALGTQYF; V gene: TRBV7-2; J gene: TRBJ2-3
CDR3 protein: CASSISGSYEQYF; V gene: TRBV19; J gene: TRBJ2-7
CDR3 protein: CASRKGQGANGYTF; V gene: TRBV6-5; J gene: TRBJ1-2
CDR3 protein: CASSDSIGGNEAFF; V gene: TRBV6-4; J gene: TRBJ1-1
CDR3 protein: CASSLRVQGGNEQYF; V gene: TRBV11-2; J gene: TRBJ2-7
CDR3 protein: CAWNSEGGGRPQHF; V gene: TRBV30; J gene: TRBJ1-5
CDR3 protein: CASSFSGQGYPQYF; V gene: TRBV7-9; J gene: TRBJ2-5
CDR3 protein: CASSPRRATYEQYF; V gene: TRBV11-2; J gene: TRBJ2-7
CDR3 protein: CASSPGQGNSPLHF; V gene: TRBV6-4; J gene: TRBJ1-6
CDR3 protein: CASSSATNEKLFF; V gene: TRBV28; J gene: TRBJ1-4
CDR3 protein: CASSLAGLSGRLQETQYF; V gene: TRBV7-9; J gene: TRBJ2-5
CDR3 protein: CASSPVGAGGSTDTQYF; V gene: TRBV7-2; J gene: TRBJ2-3